This T cell receptor beta chain was recovered during a study of cytomegalovirus exposure and HLA in healthy donors. Findings and limits, study-wide: Reportedly, diagnosis of cytomegalovirus status by the classifier showed high specificity and sensitivity. When presence/absence was analysed, sequencing depth was taken to be roughly uniform across donors.

This CDR3 has 12 amino acids. V gave up 4 bases and J gave up 5 bases, with 8 bases separating them. Germline assignment: CDR1 MNHEY and CDR2 SMNVEV (reference sequence). With respect to this clone: Its antigen is not known.

60 Vbeta and 13 Jbeta primers were used in PCR. Assay used: immunoSEQ multiplex PCR; TCRdb lists only in-frame clones, some missing. In the table there are about 210,000 clones, over 70% of which are singletons. The specimen sequenced was PBMCs. The clonotype was recovered from a man in his forties or fifties in good health and CMV-seropositive. J is TRBJ1-2 and V is TRBV27; no definite D call. The DNA for the CDR3 is TGTGCCAGCAGTTCCAGGACTTATGGCTACACCTTC. Protein product: CASSSRTYGYTF.